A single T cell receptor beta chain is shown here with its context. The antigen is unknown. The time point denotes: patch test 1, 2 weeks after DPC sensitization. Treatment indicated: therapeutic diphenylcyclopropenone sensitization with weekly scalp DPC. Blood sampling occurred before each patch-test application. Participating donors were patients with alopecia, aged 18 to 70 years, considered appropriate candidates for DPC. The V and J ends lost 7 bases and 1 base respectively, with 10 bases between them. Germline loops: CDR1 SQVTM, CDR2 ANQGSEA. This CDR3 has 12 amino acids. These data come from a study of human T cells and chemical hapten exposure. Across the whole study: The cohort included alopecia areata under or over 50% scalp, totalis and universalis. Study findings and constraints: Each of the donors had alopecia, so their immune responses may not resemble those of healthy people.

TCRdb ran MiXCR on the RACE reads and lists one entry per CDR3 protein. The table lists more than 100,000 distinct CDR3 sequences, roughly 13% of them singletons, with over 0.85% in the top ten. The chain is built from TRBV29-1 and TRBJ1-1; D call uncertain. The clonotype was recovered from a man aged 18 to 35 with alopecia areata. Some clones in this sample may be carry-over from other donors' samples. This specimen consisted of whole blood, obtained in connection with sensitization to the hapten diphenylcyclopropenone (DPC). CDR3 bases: TGCAGCGCCCTACAGTGGAACACTGAAGCTTTCTTT. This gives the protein CSALQWNTEAFF.